This TCR beta chain originates from a study of blood T cell repertoires in COVID-19. Using immunoSEQ multiplex PCR, the repertoire was profiled, and TCRdb retains in-frame clones only, with some absent. The profile covers 380,000 or so clones, with about 90% appearing a single time and under 1.5% taken by the ten largest. The V end lost 2 bases, the J end lost 5 bases, and 8 bases lay between the germline ends. CDR1 and CDR2 (germline): SGHRS, YFSETQ. This CDR3 spans 13 amino acids. This clone was seen only once. The TCR sequence derives from a man in his thirties or forties who had recovered from COVID-19. Sequenced material: PBMCs or T cells enriched from blood (not recorded which). J is TRBJ2-1 and V is TRBV5-1; possible D gene TRBD1, 5 bases. The CDR3 reads CASSFGQNNEQFF. CDR3 bases: TGCGCCAGCAGCTTTGGACAAAACAATGAGCAGTTCTTC.